This TCR beta chain came from a study of blood T cell repertoires in COVID-19. Across the study: T cells, B-cell-depleted T cells, or PBMCs supplied cDNA or gDNA.

Under the authors' procedure: How many nucleated cells were present was estimated from reference gene primer amplification. This table comes from immunoSEQ multiplex PCR, and its TCRdb copy is limited to in-frame clones, with some not included. V, J and clone size derive from that table, while D and trimming were established from the DNA sequence. The sample lists some 150,000 clones, approximately 82% occurring once. The germline V gene encodes CDR1 MDHEN and CDR2 SYDVKM. V gave up 8 bases and J gave up 4 bases, with 9 bases separating them. The CDR3 runs to 12 residues. V and J are TRBV28 and TRBJ1-5; tentative D call: TRBD1 (5 bases). The specimen was peripheral blood. This TCR came from a woman in her forties or fifties with acute or convalescent COVID-19. This CDR3 reads CASHRLNQPQHF. CDR3 DNA sequence: TGTGCCAGCCACAGGCTTAATCAGCCCCAGCATTTT.